The rows below give T cell receptor beta chains drawn from one sample of a study of cytomegalovirus exposure and HLA in healthy donors. The assay was immunoSEQ multiplex PCR, and TCRdb's table has in-frame clones only and misses some. The sample comprises approximately 200,000 clones, roughly four fifths of which are singletons, and under 0.25% rests with the top ten. Sequences were obtained from PBMCs. These receptor sequences come from a girl aged 2 to 10 in good health and CMV-seronegative. CDR3s include the opening cysteine and the closing phenylalanine or tryptophan. The D gene is left open where the match is weak. The size field is filled for only some rows; it gives once, few, many or a size class.

j_call: TRBJ2-2
v_call: TRBV10-3
d_call: -
clone_size: once
cdr3_nt: TGTGCCATCAGTGAGCCGGTCGGGGCAGGGAGGACCGGGGAGCTGTTTTTT
cdr3_aa: CAISEPVGAGRTGELFF

j_call: TRBJ2-2
v_call: TRBV7-9
d_call: TRBD2
clone_size: -
cdr3_nt: TGTGCCAGCAGCCTGAACCCGCCGGGGGGGCCCGGCGGGGAGCTGTTTTTT
cdr3_aa: CASSLNPPGGPGGELFF

j_call: TRBJ2-2
v_call: TRBV9
d_call: TRBD2
clone_size: -
cdr3_nt: TGTGCCAGCAGCGTTCTAGCGGGAGGGGTCGGGGAGCTGTTTTTT
cdr3_aa: CASSVLAGGVGELFF

j_call: TRBJ1-2
v_call: TRBV27
d_call: -
clone_size: -
cdr3_nt: TGTGCCAGCAGTTTAGCGGCTCACTATGGCTACACCTTC
cdr3_aa: CASSLAAHYGYTF

j_call: TRBJ2-3
v_call: TRBV25-1
d_call: -
clone_size: -
cdr3_nt: TGTGCCAGCAGTGGTCGGGGTTCTGCAGATACGCAGTATTTT
cdr3_aa: CASSGRGSADTQYF

j_call: TRBJ2-1
v_call: TRBV2
d_call: -
clone_size: -
cdr3_nt: TGTGCCAGCAAAGGGGACACCGATGAGCAGTTCTTC
cdr3_aa: CASKGDTDEQFF

j_call: TRBJ1-1
v_call: TRBV19
d_call: -
clone_size: -
cdr3_nt: TGTGCCAGTACCCTGGGGAGTCCGAACACTGAAGCTTTCTTT
cdr3_aa: CASTLGSPNTEAFF

j_call: TRBJ2-1
v_call: TRBV11-2
d_call: -
clone_size: -
cdr3_nt: TGTGCCAGCAGCCCCGGCCCCGAGGTGAATGAGCAGTTCTTC
cdr3_aa: CASSPGPEVNEQFF

j_call: TRBJ1-6
v_call: TRBV7-6
d_call: -
clone_size: -
cdr3_nt: TGTGCCAGCAGACTATGTGTGGATTTATCTCCAAGCTCCTATAATTCACCCCTCCACTTT
cdr3_aa: CASRLCVDLSPSSYNSPLHF

j_call: TRBJ2-7
v_call: TRBV9
d_call: TRBD1
clone_size: -
cdr3_nt: TGTGCCAGCAGCAATTCCGGGACAGGTAGGTACGAGCAGTACTTC
cdr3_aa: CASSNSGTGRYEQYF

j_call: TRBJ1-2
v_call: TRBV27
d_call: -
clone_size: -
cdr3_nt: TGTGCCAGCAGTTGGGCGTATGGCTACACCTTC
cdr3_aa: CASSWAYGYTF

j_call: TRBJ2-3
v_call: TRBV7-7
d_call: -
clone_size: once
cdr3_nt: TGTGCCAGCAGCTTAGGATCCAGCGGTACAGATACGCAGTATTTT
cdr3_aa: CASSLGSSGTDTQYF

j_call: TRBJ1-1
v_call: TRBV6-1
d_call: TRBD1
clone_size: few
cdr3_nt: TGTGCCAGCAGGGGGACAGGAGTTCCGAACACTGAAGCTTTCTTT
cdr3_aa: CASRGTGVPNTEAFF

j_call: TRBJ2-5
v_call: TRBV19
d_call: -
clone_size: -
cdr3_nt: TGTGCCAGTAGTCTCGAGGGGGGGCAAGAGACCCAGTACTTC
cdr3_aa: CASSLEGGQETQYF

j_call: TRBJ1-4
v_call: TRBV2
d_call: -
clone_size: once
cdr3_nt: TGTGCCAGCAATCTTAAGGAGAGTAATGAAAAACTGTTTTTT
cdr3_aa: CASNLKESNEKLFF

j_call: TRBJ1-2
v_call: TRBV29-1
d_call: -
clone_size: once
cdr3_nt: TGCAGCGTCCCTGCGGTCCCCTGGGACTATGGCTACACCTTC
cdr3_aa: CSVPAVPWDYGYTF

j_call: TRBJ2-7
v_call: TRBV5-5
d_call: -
clone_size: -
cdr3_nt: TGTGCCAGCAGCTTCCGGGATCTAGCATACGAGCAGTACTTC
cdr3_aa: CASSFRDLAYEQYF

j_call: TRBJ1-1
v_call: TRBV5-4
d_call: -
clone_size: few
cdr3_nt: TGTGCCAGCAGCTTTCCAGGAGGCACTGAAGCTTTCTTT
cdr3_aa: CASSFPGGTEAFF

j_call: TRBJ2-7
v_call: TRBV2
d_call: -
clone_size: -
cdr3_nt: TGTGCCAGCGCAAAGAGCAGCAGGGCCCAGTACTTC
cdr3_aa: CASAKSSRAQYF

j_call: TRBJ1-1
v_call: TRBV19
d_call: -
clone_size: -
cdr3_nt: TGTGCCAGTGAAGCCGGGGGTGGCACTGAAGCTTTCTTT
cdr3_aa: CASEAGGGTEAFF

j_call: TRBJ2-7
v_call: TRBV12-5
d_call: -
clone_size: -
cdr3_nt: TGTGCTAGTGGACCTAGAGGCTCCTACGAGCAGTACTTC
cdr3_aa: CASGPRGSYEQYF

j_call: TRBJ2-2
v_call: TRBV7-6
d_call: -
clone_size: -
cdr3_nt: TGTGCCAGCAGCTCGAAGTCGGCGGTTAACACCGGGGAGCTGTTTTTT
cdr3_aa: CASSSKSAVNTGELFF

j_call: TRBJ2-3
v_call: TRBV5-1
d_call: -
clone_size: -
cdr3_nt: TGCGCCAGCAGCTTGGCAGATAGCACAGATACGCAGTATTTT
cdr3_aa: CASSLADSTDTQYF

j_call: TRBJ1-5
v_call: TRBV7-9
d_call: -
clone_size: few
cdr3_nt: TGTGCCAGCAGCGCACGGGGGGCAGGCAATCAGCCCCAGCATTTT
cdr3_aa: CASSARGAGNQPQHF

j_call: TRBJ2-2
v_call: TRBV5-1
d_call: TRBD1
clone_size: -
cdr3_nt: TGCGCCAGCAGCCACGACAGGGGGGCCAACACCGGGGAGCTGTTTTTT
cdr3_aa: CASSHDRGANTGELFF

j_call: TRBJ2-1
v_call: TRBV10-2
d_call: TRBD2
clone_size: -
cdr3_nt: TGCGCCACCACGGGACTAGCGGGGAACAATGAGCAGTTCTTC
cdr3_aa: CATTGLAGNNEQFF

j_call: TRBJ2-7
v_call: TRBV19
d_call: TRBD1
clone_size: -
cdr3_nt: TGTGCCAGTTCTCGGCCGGGACAGGGGGCGCGAGAGCAGTACTTC
cdr3_aa: CASSRPGQGAREQYF

j_call: TRBJ1-2
v_call: TRBV29-1
d_call: -
clone_size: -
cdr3_nt: TGCAGCGCGACCCGTGCGGACAGTGTTTATGGCTACACCTTC
cdr3_aa: CSATRADSVYGYTF

j_call: TRBJ1-1
v_call: TRBV5-1
d_call: -
clone_size: -
cdr3_nt: TGCGCCAGCAGCGAACAGGGCTCTGAAGCTTTCTTT
cdr3_aa: CASSEQGSEAFF

j_call: TRBJ1-1
v_call: TRBV30
d_call: -
clone_size: -
cdr3_nt: TGTGCCTGGAACACCGCAGGGTTCACCCAACACGTCACTGAAGCTTTCTTT
cdr3_aa: CAWNTAGFTQHVTEAFF

j_call: TRBJ1-3
v_call: TRBV2
d_call: -
clone_size: -
cdr3_nt: TGTGCCAGCAGGCCCGACAGGACATCTGGAAACACCATATATTTT
cdr3_aa: CASRPDRTSGNTIYF

j_call: TRBJ2-5
v_call: TRBV5-5
d_call: -
clone_size: -
cdr3_nt: TGTGCCAGCAACGTTGAGGGGACTGGTAAAGAGACCCAGTACTTC
cdr3_aa: CASNVEGTGKETQYF

j_call: TRBJ2-1
v_call: TRBV27
d_call: TRBD2
clone_size: -
cdr3_nt: TGTGCCAGCAGTCCTGGACTAGCGGGAGATACATCCAATGAGCAGTTCTTC
cdr3_aa: CASSPGLAGDTSNEQFF

j_call: TRBJ2-2
v_call: TRBV6-5
d_call: -
clone_size: few
cdr3_nt: TGTGCCAGCAGGCGGGGTTACACCGGGGAGCTGTTTTTT
cdr3_aa: CASRRGYTGELFF

j_call: TRBJ2-3
v_call: TRBV5-4
d_call: -
clone_size: -
cdr3_nt: TGTGCCAGCAGCTTACAGGCCAACACAGATACGCAGTATTTT
cdr3_aa: CASSLQANTDTQYF

j_call: TRBJ2-2
v_call: TRBV19
d_call: -
clone_size: -
cdr3_nt: TGTGCCAGTAGTTCTCAGGGGAACACCGGGGAGCTGTTTTTT
cdr3_aa: CASSSQGNTGELFF

j_call: TRBJ2-1
v_call: TRBV6-5
d_call: TRBD2
clone_size: -
cdr3_nt: TGTGCCAGCACCCATGCTGGGGGGGCCTACAATGAGCAGTTCTTC
cdr3_aa: CASTHAGGAYNEQFF

j_call: TRBJ2-1
v_call: TRBV15
d_call: -
clone_size: once
cdr3_nt: TGTGCCACCAGCAGAGAGCCCCCATGGGCAGGCAATGAGCAGTTCTTC
cdr3_aa: CATSREPPWAGNEQFF

j_call: TRBJ2-3
v_call: TRBV9
d_call: -
clone_size: -
cdr3_nt: TGTGCCAGCAGCGCCGGGAGCACAGATACGCAGTATTTT
cdr3_aa: CASSAGSTDTQYF

j_call: TRBJ2-7
v_call: TRBV12-5
d_call: TRBD1
clone_size: -
cdr3_nt: TGTGCTAGTGGTTTGGTAGGGACAGGGCTCTCCTACGAGCAGTACTTC
cdr3_aa: CASGLVGTGLSYEQYF